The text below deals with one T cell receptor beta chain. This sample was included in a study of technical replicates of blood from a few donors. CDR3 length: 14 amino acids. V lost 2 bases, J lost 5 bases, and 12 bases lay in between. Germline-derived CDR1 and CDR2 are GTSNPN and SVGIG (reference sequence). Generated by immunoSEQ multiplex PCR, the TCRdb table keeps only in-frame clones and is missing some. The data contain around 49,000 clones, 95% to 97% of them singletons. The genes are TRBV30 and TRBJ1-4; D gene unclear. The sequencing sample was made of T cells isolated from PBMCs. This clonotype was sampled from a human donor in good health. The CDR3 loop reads CAWSQSRGNEKLFF. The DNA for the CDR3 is TGTGCCTGGAGTCAGTCCCGTGGCAATGAAAAACTGTTTTTT.